This entry features one TCR beta chain sequence. Its antigen is undetermined. The investigators reverse transcribed all of the isolated RNA, so they sequenced expressed TCRB transcripts. Naive, central memory and regulatory T cell samples averaged approximately 3.5 million immunoSEQ reads each. Measured with immunoSEQ multiplex PCR; TCRdb has only the in-frame clones, and not every one. Among 130,000 to 150,000 clones listed, about 50% were seen once. Populations isolated by sorting all had purity greater than 95%. The data were taken from a study of beta chain features in type 1 diabetes. The CDR3 is made up of 15 amino acids. Trimming pared 0 bases from V and 2 bases from J, leaving 11 bases between. The germline gives CDR1 SGHRS, CDR2 YFSETQ. Whole-study results and caveats: In every one of the four CD4+ subsets, TCRB CDR3s were moderately but significantly shorter in Type 1 diabetes patients. Sampled from patients, naive, central memory and Treg TCRB repertoires appeared more similar than those sampled from healthy donors.

This clonotype was sampled from a man aged 18-30 years in good health. V usage is TRBV5-1 and J usage is TRBJ1-2; unclear D gene. Specimen: Tregs from blood. CDR3 sequence reads: CASSLASTANYGYTF. The CDR3 DNA reads TGCGCCAGCAGCTTGGCCTCGACTGCAAACTATGGCTACACCTTC.